Sequencing of this T cell receptor (beta chain) was carried out in a study of Ad26.COV2.S vaccination and SARS-CoV-2 variants. The treatment is: some 19 received Ad26.COV2.S at low or high dose, single or two shots; 5 received placebo; per-sample allocation not given. The samples date from day 63 after the first vaccine or placebo injection. The CDR3 loop spans 12 amino acids. V was shortened by 4 bases and J by 2 bases, with 6 bases between the two germline ends. This clone was counted a few times. Profiled with immunoSEQ multiplex PCR; TCRdb holds only in-frame clones, not every one. The sample shows 440,000 or so clones, 90% of them seen only once.

The sample consisted of peripheral blood, taken in a trial of Ad26.COV2.S vaccine versus placebo. The TCR was taken from a person aged 18-60 years who received the Ad26.COV2.S COVID-19 vaccine or a placebo. The chain has TRBV12-3 or TRBV12-4 and TRBJ2-7; D is ambiguous. As DNA, the CDR3 is TGTGCCAGCAGTTCTGACCCCTACGAGCAGTACTTC. Its protein is CASSSDPYEQYF.